The sequence of this T cell receptor (beta chain) was determined in a study of CD8 T cells in ankylosing spondylitis. Study results and limitations: It was reported that disease-linked clones were significantly enriched in matched ankylosing spondylitis synovial fluid. Ankylosing spondylitis blood appeared to be characterized by a TCR beta motif of about eight highly homologous variants. CD8+ cells made up the disease-linked clones, which were relatively rare in peripheral blood. Earlier studies detected some motif variants in reactive arthritis synovial fluid and blood.

Library preparation for TCR beta used quantitative 5'-RACE with molecular barcodes. Each CDR3 protein gets one entry after TCRdb re-called the 5' RACE reads with MiXCR. The top ten clones hold more than 13% of a sample with about 220,000 distinct CDR3 sequences, 7.3% of them seen once. After removal of 1 base from V and 0 bases from J, the junction contained 2 bases not matched to a gene. The germline gives CDR1 MNHEY, CDR2 SVGAGI. The length of the CDR3 is 15 residues. Comments on this clonotype: Its antigen is unknown.

The chain couples TRBV6-5 to TRBJ2-5; 7 positions match TRBD2. The TCR originated in a male donor with ankylosing spondylitis. The sequenced material came from blood, either unsorted or a sorted T cell fraction (not recorded which). CDR3 region: CASSYWGGNQETQYF. As DNA, the CDR3 is TGTGCCAGCAGTTACTGGGGAGGGAACCAAGAGACCCAGTACTTC.